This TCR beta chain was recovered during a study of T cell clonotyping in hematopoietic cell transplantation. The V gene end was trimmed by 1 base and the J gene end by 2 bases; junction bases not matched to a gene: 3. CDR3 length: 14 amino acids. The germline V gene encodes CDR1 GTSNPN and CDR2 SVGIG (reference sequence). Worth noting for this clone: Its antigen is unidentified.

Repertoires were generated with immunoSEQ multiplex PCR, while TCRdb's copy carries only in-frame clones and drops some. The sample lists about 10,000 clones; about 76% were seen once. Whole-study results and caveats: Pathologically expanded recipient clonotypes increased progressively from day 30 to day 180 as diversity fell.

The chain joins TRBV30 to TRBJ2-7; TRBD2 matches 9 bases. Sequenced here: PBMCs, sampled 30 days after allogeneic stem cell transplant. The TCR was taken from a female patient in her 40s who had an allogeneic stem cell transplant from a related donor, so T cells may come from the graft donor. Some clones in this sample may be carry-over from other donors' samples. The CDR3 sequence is CAWSGGLATYEQYF. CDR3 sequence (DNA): TGTGCCTGGAGTGGCGGACTAGCGACCTACGAGCAGTACTTC. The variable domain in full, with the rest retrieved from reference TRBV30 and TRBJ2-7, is SQTIHQWPATLVQPVGSPLSLECTVEGTSNPNLYWYRQAAGRGLQLLFYSVGIGQISSEVPQNLSASRPQDRQFILSSKKLLLSDSGFYLCAWSGGLATYEQYFGPGTRLTVT.